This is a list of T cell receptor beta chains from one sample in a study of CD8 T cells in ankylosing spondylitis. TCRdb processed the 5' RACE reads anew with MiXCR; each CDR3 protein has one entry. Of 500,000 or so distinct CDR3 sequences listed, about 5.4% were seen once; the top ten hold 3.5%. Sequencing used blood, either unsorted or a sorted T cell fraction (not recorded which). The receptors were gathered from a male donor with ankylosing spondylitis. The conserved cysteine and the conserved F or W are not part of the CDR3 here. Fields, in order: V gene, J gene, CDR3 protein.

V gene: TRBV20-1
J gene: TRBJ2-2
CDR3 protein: SASKGQGSTGELF

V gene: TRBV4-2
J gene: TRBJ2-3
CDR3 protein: ASSHETSGEFADTQY

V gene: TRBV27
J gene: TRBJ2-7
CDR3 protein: ANREAGESYEQY

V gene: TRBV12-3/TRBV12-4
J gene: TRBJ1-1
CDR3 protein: ASSFGNTEAF

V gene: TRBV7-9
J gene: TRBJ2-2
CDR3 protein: ASSLQGLSNTGELF

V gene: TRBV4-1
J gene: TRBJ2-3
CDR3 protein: ASSLTTSLYTDTQY

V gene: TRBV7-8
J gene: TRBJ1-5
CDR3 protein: ASSLAYRARQPQH

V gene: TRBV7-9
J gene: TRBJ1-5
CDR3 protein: ASSLGWNQPQH

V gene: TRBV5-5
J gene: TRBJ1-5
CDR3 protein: ASSLSLFGGNQPQH

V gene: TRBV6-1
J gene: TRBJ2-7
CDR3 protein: ASSNSPVSEQY

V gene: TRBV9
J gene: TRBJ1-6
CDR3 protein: ASSAPPGRENSPLH

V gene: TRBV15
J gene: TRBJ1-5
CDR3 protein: ATSREGRASNQPQH

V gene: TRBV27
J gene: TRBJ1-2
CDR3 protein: ASTPLWDRGRTGYT

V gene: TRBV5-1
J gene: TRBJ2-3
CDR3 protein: ASSPGTSGLTDTQY

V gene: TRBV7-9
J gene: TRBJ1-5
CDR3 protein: ASSLIGGAGNQPQH

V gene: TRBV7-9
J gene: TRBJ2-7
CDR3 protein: ASSLSENYEQY

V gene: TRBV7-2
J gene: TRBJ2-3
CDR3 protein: ASSLSTGGESTDTQY

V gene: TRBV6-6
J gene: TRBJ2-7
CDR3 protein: ASYSQTYEQY

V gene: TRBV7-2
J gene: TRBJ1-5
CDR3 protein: ASSLVNSYSNQPQH

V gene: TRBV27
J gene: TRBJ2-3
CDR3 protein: ASSLSYGGGEFSTDTQY

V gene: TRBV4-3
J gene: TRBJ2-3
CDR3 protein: ASSAYGTSGRIDTQY

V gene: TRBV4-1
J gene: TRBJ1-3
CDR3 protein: ASSQDGRDMLSGNTIY

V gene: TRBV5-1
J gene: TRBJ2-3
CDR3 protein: ASVRGDTQY

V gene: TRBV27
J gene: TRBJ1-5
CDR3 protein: ASSFDGSNQPQH

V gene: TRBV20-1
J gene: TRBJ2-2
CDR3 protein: SARDPRDGVNTGELF

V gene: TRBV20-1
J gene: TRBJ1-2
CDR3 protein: SATGQGGMVAGGYT

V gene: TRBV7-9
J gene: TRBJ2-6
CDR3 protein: ASSLGAGNSGANVLT

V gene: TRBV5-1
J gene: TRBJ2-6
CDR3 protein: ASSLEGTSGGRGANVLT